A single sample is the source of the 4 T cell receptor beta chains below, sequenced in a study of vaccination and CD4 T cells after COVID-19 (dated by TCRdb to the early 2020s). Libraries were prepared through PCR. This sample was sequenced with an Illumina iSeq 100. At the Johns Hopkins FTIC core, DNA from the cultured CD4+ T cells underwent TCR sequencing with the Oncomine TCR Beta short-read assay. The public reads were run again by TCRdb, first through fastp at Q25 and then through MiXCR, and only productive beta chains were kept. Each CDR3 protein gets just one entry, which takes the most common genes and DNA from the rows behind it. Recorded for this sample are over 15,000 distinct CDR3 sequences; approximately 45% of them occurred a single time. Approximately 7% of the sample lies in the top ten. No antigens are known for them. The label giving this sample's treatment or condition can be read as: approximately 11-day PBMC culture with coronavirus spike peptide pools or control peptides (ViraFEST assay).

The source material was CD4+ T cells from blood, cultured in vitro, sampled after SARS-CoV-2 vaccination. Every receptor here comes from a human donor who had recovered from COVID-19.

The chain carries TRBV6-1 and TRBJ1-5, with D tentatively TRBD1 (5 bases). V lost 5 bases, J lost 4 bases, and 12 bases lay in between. The CDR3 has 14 amino acids. Germline V CDR1 and CDR2: MNHNS, SASEGT. The CDR3 here is CASSRRGGNQPQHF. In nucleotides, the CDR3 is TGTGCCAGCAGTCGCCGCGGGGGAAATCAGCCCCAGCATTTT.

The rearrangement uses TRBV7-8 and TRBJ1-2; 9 bases agree with TRBD1. Germline V gene lookup returns CDR1 SGHVS and CDR2 FQNEAQ. The CDR3 contains 19 residues. V gave up 1 base and J gave up 3 bases; unmatched junction bases: 15. The CDR3 sequence is CASSLGAGTGRSRDYGYTF. The CDR3 DNA reads TGTGCCAGCAGCTTAGGGGCCGGGACAGGGAGGTCTCGCGACTATGGCTACACCTTC.

The gene calls are TRBV19 and TRBJ2-1; 12 nucleotides match TRBD2. The CDR3 covers 18 residues. The V gene end was trimmed by 6 bases and the J gene end by 2 bases; junction bases not matched to a gene: 11. Per the germline V gene, CDR1 is LNHDA and CDR2 is SQIVND (reference sequence). The CDR3 DNA is TGTGCCAGTAGAGGGACTAGCGGGTTCGAGCGGGCCTACAATGAGCAGTTCTTC. This encodes CASRGTSGFERAYNEQFF. Looking up the rest from reference TRBV19 and TRBJ2-1 gives the full variable domain: DGGITQSPKYLFRKEGQNVTLSCEQNLNHDAMYWYRQDPGQGLRLIYYSQIVNDFQKGDIAEGYSVSREKKESFPLTVTSAQKNPTAFYLCASRGTSGFERAYNEQFFGPGTRLTVL.

This chain joins TRBV12-3 or TRBV12-4 and TRBJ1-6; the D is unclear. The CDR3 has 14 residues. The V and J ends lost 3 bases and 6 bases respectively, with 9 bases between them. The CDR3 spells CASSFQTTNSPLHF. The CDR3 DNA reads as TGTGCCAGCAGTTTTCAGACTACTAATTCACCCCTCCACTTT.